Shown below are 16 T cell receptor beta chains from a single sample sequenced in a study of blood T cell repertoires in COVID-19. Profiling relied on immunoSEQ multiplex PCR, and the TCRdb table lists in-frame clones only, not all of them. The sample has approximately 350,000 clones, about 89% seen once. Sequenced: peripheral blood. The receptors stem from a woman aged 25 to 39 with COVID-19, enrolled during active disease.

The V call is TRBV12-3 or TRBV12-4, the J call TRBJ1-6; no clear D gene. The CDR3 has 13 amino acids. Trimming shortened V by 3 bases and J by 7 bases, and 7 bases separated the two germline ends. The CDR3 sequence: CASSFSGNSPLHF. Written as DNA, the CDR3 is TGTGCCAGCAGTTTTTCCGGGAATTCACCCCTCCACTTT.

The chain has TRBV7-9 and TRBJ1-5, with TRBD1 as a possible D gene (5 bases). The V and J ends lost 5 bases and 1 base respectively, with 12 bases between them. Germline values: CDR1 SEHNR, CDR2 FQNEAQ (reference sequence). The CDR3 extends over 15 amino acids. Here the CDR3 reads CASSPGGESNQPQHF. The CDR3 DNA sequence: TGTGCCAGCAGCCCCGGGGGTGAGAGCAATCAGCCCCAGCATTTT.

This clone was found once. CDR3 sequence: CASSLGTGLVYEQYF. CDR3 nucleotide sequence: TGTGCCAGCAGCCTCGGGACAGGGCTTGTCTACGAGCAGTACTTC. V is TRBV28 and J is TRBJ2-7; 9 bases are shared with TRBD1. Germline CDR1 is MDHEN and CDR2 is SYDVKM. This CDR3 contains 15 residues. V lost 6 bases, J lost 3 bases, and 9 bases stayed unmatched.

The chain joins TRBV2 to TRBJ2-2, with D perhaps TRBD2 (6 bases). V was cut by 5 bases and J by 4 bases, with 17 bases left in between. CDR1 and CDR2 from the germline V gene are SNHLY and FYNNEI. CDR3 length: 16 amino acids. The CDR3 nucleotides read TGTGCCAGCAGTCCCCCGGCGGGGCCGATCACCGGGGAGCTGTTTTTT. It is translated as CASSPPAGPITGELFF.

The chain is built from TRBV21-1 and TRBJ1-3. TRBV21-1 is flagged as a pseudogene. The CDR3 is made up of 20 amino acids. The CDR3 DNA reads as TGTGCCAGCAGCAAAGTGCAGCCGGGAGTGGGAGGGAGCTCTGGAAACACCATATATTTT. It codes for CASSKVQPGVGGSSGNTIYF.

The genes are TRBV13 and TRBJ2-7, with D hard to call. The CDR3 spans 11 residues. In germline, CDR1 is PRHDT, CDR2 FYEKMQ (reference sequence). V shed 0 bases and J shed 7 bases, with 4 bases lying between them. The CDR3 spells CASSLGREQYF. For the CDR3, the DNA is TGTGCCAGCAGCTTAGGCCGGGAGCAGTACTTC.

This chain connects TRBV5-6 to TRBJ2-1; tentatively, D is TRBD2 (6 bases). This CDR3 region has 16 residues. V shed 4 bases and J shed 2 bases, with 16 bases lying between them. Germline V gene data show CDR1 as SGHDT and CDR2 as YYEEEE. In DNA, the CDR3 is TGTGCCAGCAGCCGGGGACTTGGGACGCCCTACAATGAGCAGTTCTTC. As protein: CASSRGLGTPYNEQFF.

This chain uses TRBV29-1 with TRBJ2-1, with 7 bases matching TRBD2. The germline V gene encodes CDR1 SQVTM and CDR2 ANQGSEA. Germline trimming cut 2 bases from V and 5 bases from J; bases unmatched to any gene: 9. CDR3 size: 15 residues. CDR3 coding DNA: TGCAGCGTTGAAAAAGGGCGGGAGTTAGACAATGAGCAGTTCTTC. It specifies CSVEKGRELDNEQFF.

The V gene is TRBV5-1, the J gene TRBJ1-4; 7 bases fit TRBD1. V gave up 0 bases and J gave up 5 bases; unmatched junction bases: 7. CDR1 is SGHRS and CDR2 is YFSETQ in the germline V gene. The CDR3 spans 16 residues. CDR3 bases: TGCGCCAGCAGCTTGGTAGGGGGCGGGCGAAATGAAAAACTGTTTTTT. Its protein product is CASSLVGGGRNEKLFF.

This chain joins TRBV7-9 and TRBJ2-2, with D tentatively TRBD1 (5 bases). Germline values: CDR1 SEHNR, CDR2 FQNEAQ (reference sequence). This CDR3 is built from 13 residues. Deletions cut 3 bases from V and 7 bases from J, with 9 bases between. CDR3 in amino acids: CASSLAGHGELFF. The CDR3 DNA follows: TGTGCCAGCAGCTTGGCAGGGCACGGGGAGCTGTTTTTT.

CDR3 bases: TGTGCCACCTACGCGACAGGTGCCGGCAATCAGCCCCAGCATTTT. Its translation: CATYATGAGNQPQHF. V is TRBV6-5 and J is TRBJ1-5; tentatively, D is TRBD1 (6 bases). Deletions cut 10 bases from V and 2 bases from J, with 18 bases between. From germline, CDR1 is MNHEY and CDR2 SVGAGI. The CDR3 contains 15 residues.

V gene TRBV4-2 combines with J gene TRBJ2-7; 7 nucleotides align to TRBD1. V lost 0 bases and J lost 2; bases outside the gene matches: 10. This CDR3 has 17 residues. The germline CDR1 and CDR2 sequences are LGHNA and YNFKEQ. The CDR3 protein is CASSQDYSGTAAYEQYF. CDR3 sequence (DNA): TGTGCCAGCAGCCAAGACTACTCCGGGACAGCGGCCTACGAGCAGTACTTC.

CDR3 amino acids: CASSSSGGGPFF. The CDR3 coding sequence is TGTGCCAGCAGCTCATCCGGGGGGGGTCCGTTCTTC. The chain recombines TRBV11-2 with TRBJ2-1; 8 bases fit TRBD2. Germline CDR1 and CDR2: SGHAT and FQNNGV. Losses at the gene ends were 4 bases for V and 15 bases for J; bases not matched to a gene: 8. The CDR3 covers 12 residues. The full variable domain, with the rest looked up from reference TRBV11-2 and TRBJ2-1, is EAGVAQSPRYKIIEKRQSVAFWCNPISGHATLYWYQQILGQGPKLLIQFQNNGVVDDSQLPKDRFSAERLKGVDSTLKIQPAKLEDSAVYLCASSSSGGGPFFGPGTRLTVL.

The chain links TRBV13 to TRBJ1-2; a possible D gene is TRBD1 (5 bases). Germline V gene data show CDR1 as PRHDT and CDR2 as FYEKMQ (reference sequence). V shed 5 bases and J shed 4 bases, with 17 bases lying between them. The CDR3 covers 15 residues. The CDR3 DNA is TGTGCCAGCAGCCCCTGGGACTCGAGGAGCTATGGCTACACCTTC. This translates into CASSPWDSRSYGYTF.

The chain couples TRBV6-5 to TRBJ2-6; possibly TRBD1 for D (6 bases). From germline, CDR1 is MNHEY and CDR2 SVGAGI. The CDR3 length is 15 residues. V lost 6 bases and J lost 4, with 13 bases in between. The DNA of the CDR3 is TGTGCCAGCAGCTCGACAGGTGGGGGGGCCAACGTCCTGACTTTC. Amino acid sequence: CASSSTGGGANVLTF.

This sequence joins TRBV4-1 and TRBJ2-2; 10 positions match TRBD2. Germline V CDR1 and CDR2: MGHRA, YSYEKL. J gave up 6 bases and V 7 bases, and 11 bases lay outside the gene matches. This CDR3 comprises 16 residues. CDR3 region: CASKRAGGPSPGELFF. DNA for the CDR3: TGCGCCAGCAAACGAGCGGGAGGGCCCTCGCCCGGGGAGCTGTTTTTT.